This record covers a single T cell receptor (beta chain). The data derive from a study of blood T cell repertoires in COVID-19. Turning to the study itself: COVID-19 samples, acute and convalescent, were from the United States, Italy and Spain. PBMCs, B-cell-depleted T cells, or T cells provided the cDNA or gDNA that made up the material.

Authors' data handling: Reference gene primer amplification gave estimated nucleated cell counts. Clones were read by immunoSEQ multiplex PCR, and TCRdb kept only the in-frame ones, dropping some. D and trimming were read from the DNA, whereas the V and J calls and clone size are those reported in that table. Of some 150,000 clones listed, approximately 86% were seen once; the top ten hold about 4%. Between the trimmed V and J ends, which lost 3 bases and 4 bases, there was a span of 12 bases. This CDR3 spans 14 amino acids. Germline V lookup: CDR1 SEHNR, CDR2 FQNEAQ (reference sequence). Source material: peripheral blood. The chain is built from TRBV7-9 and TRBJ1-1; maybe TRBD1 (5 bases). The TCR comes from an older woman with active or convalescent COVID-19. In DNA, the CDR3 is TGTGCCAGCAGCTTGGAGGGGAGAGGCACTGAAGCTTTCTTT. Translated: CASSLEGRGTEAFF.